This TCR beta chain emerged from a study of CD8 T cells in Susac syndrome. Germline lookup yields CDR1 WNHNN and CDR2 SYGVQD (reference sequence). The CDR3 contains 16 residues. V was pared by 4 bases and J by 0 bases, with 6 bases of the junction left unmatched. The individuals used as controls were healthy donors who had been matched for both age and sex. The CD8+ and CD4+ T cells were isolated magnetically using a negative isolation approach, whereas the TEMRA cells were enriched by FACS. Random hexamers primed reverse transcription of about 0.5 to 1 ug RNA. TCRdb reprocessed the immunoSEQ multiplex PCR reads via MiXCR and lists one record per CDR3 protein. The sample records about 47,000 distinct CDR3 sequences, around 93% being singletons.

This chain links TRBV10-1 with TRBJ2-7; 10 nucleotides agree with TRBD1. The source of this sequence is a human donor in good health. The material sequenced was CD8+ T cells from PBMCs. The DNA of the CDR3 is TGCGCCAGCAGTGTAAAAGGACAGGGGGACTCCTACGAGCAGTACTTC. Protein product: CASSVKGQGDSYEQYF.